The 9 T cell receptor beta chains reported below all come from one sample, sequenced in a study of metastatic and nonmetastatic thyroid tumors. Nobody among the patients had been given any treatment before thyroid surgery. TCRdb re-clonotyped the PCR reads through MiXCR. The sample lists about 41,000 clones, more than 20% occurring once. Sequenced: tumor tissue. Receptors were obtained from a female donor with papillary thyroid cancer or a benign thyroid nodule (not recorded which). Some clones in this sample may be carry-over from other donors' samples.

This chain uses TRBV19 with TRBJ2-7; 8 bases are shared with TRBD2. V was pared by 7 bases and J by 0 bases, with 5 bases of the junction left unmatched. The germline V gene has CDR1 LNHDA and CDR2 SQIVND (reference sequence). This CDR3 region has 14 residues. CDR3 region: CASKSSGSSYEQYF. DNA for the CDR3: TGTGCCAGTAAATCGAGCGGGAGCTCCTACGAGCAGTACTTC.

This chain uses TRBV9 with TRBJ2-3, with D hard to call. CDR1 is SGDLS and CDR2 is YYNGEE in the germline V gene. The CDR3 length is 13 residues. V lost 0 bases, J lost 8 bases, and 10 bases lay in between. CDR3 bases: TGTGCCAGCAGCGTAGGAAGAGAAGGTACGCAGTATTTT. This translates into CASSVGREGTQYF.

The rearrangement uses TRBV6-4 and TRBJ2-3, with TRBD1 matching over 7 bases. Unmatched junction bases numbered 4, after V lost 3 bases and J lost 4 bases. The V gene's germline CDR1 is MRHNA and CDR2 SNTAGT. The CDR3 is made up of 14 amino acids. The CDR3 sequence is CASSEVGGADTQYF. In DNA form, the CDR3 reads TGTGCCAGCAGTGAAGTAGGGGGCGCAGATACGCAGTATTTT.

This clone showed up just a few times. The V and J genes are TRBV2 and TRBJ2-7; D is uncertain. The CDR3 runs 13 residues. Germline lookup yields CDR1 SNHLY and CDR2 FYNNEI. V was trimmed by 6 bases and J by 3 bases, leaving 12 bases between them. The CDR3 spells CASRRAGIYEQYF. CDR3 sequence (DNA): TGTGCCAGCAGAAGGGCAGGAATCTACGAGCAGTACTTC.

This clone was seen more than once but under ten times. The J gene is TRBJ1-5, the V gene TRBV20-1, with D possibly being TRBD1 (5 bases). Between the trimmed V and J ends, which lost 3 bases and 0 bases, there was a span of 12 bases. The germline gives CDR1 DFQATT, CDR2 SNEGSKA (reference sequence). The CDR3 extends over 15 amino acids. The CDR3 DNA reads TGCAGTGCTAGGCGGAGGGGCTATAGCAATCAGCCCCAGCATTTT. Residues: CSARRRGYSNQPQHF.

By share, this clone ranks as medium-sized. The sample has other DNA sequences that encode this CDR3 too. This chain links TRBV7-8 with TRBJ1-2; the D is unclear. The CDR3 has 11 amino acids. V lost 5 bases, J lost 8 bases, and 9 bases lay in between. CDR1 and CDR2 from the germline V gene are SGHVS and FQNEAQ. CDR3 DNA sequence: TGTGCCAGCAGCCCAGTGGGGGGCTACACCTTC. It yields the protein CASSPVGGYTF.

The chain combines TRBV5-5 with TRBJ1-5; D gene ambiguous. The CDR3 is 14 residues long. CDR1 is SGHKS, CDR2 YYEKEE, per germline (reference sequence). With 1 base removed from V and 0 bases from J, the gap between germline ends came to 5 bases. CDR3 sequence: CASSLTASNQPQHF. In DNA, the CDR3 is TGTGCCAGCAGCTTGACAGCTAGCAATCAGCCCCAGCATTTT. The whole variable domain, remainder taken from reference TRBV5-5 and TRBJ1-5, is DAGVTQSPTHLIKTRGQQVTLRCSPISGHKSVSWYQQVLGQGPQFIFQYYEKEERGRGNFPDRFSARQFPNYSSELNVNALLLGDSALYLCASSLTASNQPQHFGDGTRLSIL.

As for this clone: A single base separates this from a much larger clone, so it may be a read error. Without the conserved terminal phenylalanine or tryptophan, this CDR3 likely stems from a read error. The rearrangement links TRBV12-3 or TRBV12-4 to TRBJ1-1; D may be TRBD1 (6 bases). The V end lost 5 bases, the J end lost 3 bases, and 13 bases lay between the germline ends. The CDR3 is 14 amino acids. The CDR3, as DNA: TGTGCCAGCAGTCCTTACCAGGGGCACACTGAAGCTTTCCTT. This encodes CASSPYQGHTEAFL.

The genes are TRBV15 and TRBJ1-2, with D unresolved. The CDR3 extends over 15 amino acids. Per germline, CDR1 LNHNV and CDR2 YYDKDF (reference sequence). The V end lost 1 base, the J end lost 0 bases, and 9 bases lay between the germline ends. The CDR3 nucleotides are TGTGCCACCAGCAGAGCGAGGAGTACTAACTATGGCTACACCTTC. Protein product: CATSRARSTNYGYTF.